Each of the 32 T cell receptor beta chains below was sequenced from the same sample in a study of blood T cell repertoires in COVID-19. This table comes from immunoSEQ multiplex PCR, and its TCRdb copy is limited to in-frame clones, with some not included. The sample records some 120,000 clones, roughly nine tenths being singletons. The specimen was peripheral blood. Receptors originate from a human donor with active COVID-19. The donor label of this sample is uncertain.

CDR3 sequence reads: CASSSDRGDEKLFF. Written as DNA, the CDR3 is TGTGCCAGCAGCTCGGACAGGGGTGACGAAAAACTGTTTTTT. V is TRBV5-4 and J is TRBJ1-4; 9 bases are shared with TRBD1. V shed 3 bases and J 8 bases; nucleotides not matched to a gene: 5. Germline V gene data show CDR1 as SGHNT and CDR2 as YYREEE (reference sequence). There are 14 residues in the CDR3.

V and J are TRBV7-2 and TRBJ1-3; perhaps TRBD1 as D (5 bases). The length of the CDR3 is 17 residues. V was trimmed by 1 base and J by 0 bases, leaving 13 bases between them. Germline assignment: CDR1 SGHTA and CDR2 FQGNSA. DNA of the CDR3: TGTGCCAGCAGCTTAGTGTCAGGGCAATACTCTGGAAACACCATATATTTT. Translated, it gives CASSLVSGQYSGNTIYF.

The rearrangement links TRBV27 to TRBJ2-1; possibly TRBD2 for D (6 bases). In germline, CDR1 is MNHEY, CDR2 SMNVEV (reference sequence). CDR3 length: 16 residues. Trimming cost V 5 bases and J 0 bases, with 14 bases left between them. The CDR3 is CASSLREPTSYNEQFF. Written as DNA, the CDR3 is TGTGCCAGCAGTCTCCGGGAGCCAACCTCCTACAATGAGCAGTTCTTC.

This clone has just one count. The chain employs TRBV19 and TRBJ2-5; 14 nucleotides agree with TRBD2. Germline CDR1 and CDR2: LNHDA and SQIVND (reference sequence). The V and J ends lost 3 bases and 0 bases, in that order; junction bases with no gene match: 9. CDR3 size: 19 residues. The CDR3 DNA reads TGTGCCAGTAGTATTTTAGGGACTAGCGGGGGCCTAGACCAAGAGACCCAGTACTTC. It codes for CASSILGTSGGLDQETQYF.

About this clone: At the DNA level, this CDR3 is encoded by other sequences in the same sample as well. The chain couples TRBV7-2 to TRBJ1-2; TRBD1 matches at 8 bases. CDR3 length equals 14 residues. Losses at the gene ends were 6 bases for V and 7 bases for J; bases not matched to a gene: 10. CDR1 is SGHTA, CDR2 FQGNSA, per germline. The CDR3 here is CASSYRGVTGGYTF. CDR3 nucleotides: TGTGCCAGCAGTTACAGGGGGGTAACTGGTGGCTACACCTTC.

V and J are TRBV24-1 and TRBJ2-7, with D perhaps TRBD1 (5 bases). With 11 bases removed from V and 3 bases from J, the gap between germline ends came to 16 bases. Germline loops: CDR1 KGHDR, CDR2 SFDVKD. This CDR3 comprises 13 residues. CDR3 protein: CARQGPEYYEQYF. The CDR3 DNA follows: TGTGCCAGGCAGGGCCCCGAATACTACGAGCAGTACTTC.

The J gene is TRBJ1-5, the V gene TRBV10-3, with D uncertain. V lost 9 bases to trimming and J lost 4 bases, with 16 bases between them. The CDR3 is 14 residues long. Germline lookup yields CDR1 ENHRY and CDR2 SYGVKD. The CDR3 is CAIRSGVGNQPQHF. CDR3 nucleotide sequence: TGTGCCATAAGAAGCGGGGTGGGAAATCAGCCCCAGCATTTT.

This clone came up a few times. The chain carries TRBV9 and TRBJ1-1; 7 bases fit TRBD1. Germline CDR1 SGDLS, CDR2 YYNGEE. The CDR3 has 13 amino acids. After removal of 1 base from V and 5 bases from J, the junction contained 2 bases not matched to a gene. The chain's CDR3 is CASSVQGGTEAFF. The DNA of the CDR3 is TGTGCCAGCAGCGTACAGGGGGGTACTGAAGCTTTCTTT.

CDR3 coding DNA: TGTGCCAGTAGGACTACGGACAGGGGATTAACAGATACGCAGTATTTT. Protein product: CASRTTDRGLTDTQYF. The chain couples TRBV19 to TRBJ2-3; 9 bases are shared with TRBD1. The CDR3 is made up of 16 amino acids. The V and J ends lost 6 bases and 3 bases, in that order; junction bases with no gene match: 10. CDR1 is LNHDA and CDR2 is SQIVND in the germline V gene (reference sequence). Full variable domain (rest looked up from reference TRBV19 and TRBJ2-3): DGGITQSPKYLFRKEGQNVTLSCEQNLNHDAMYWYRQDPGQGLRLIYYSQIVNDFQKGDIAEGYSVSREKKESFPLTVTSAQKNPTAFYLCASRTTDRGLTDTQYFGPGTRLTVL.

V gene TRBV7-2 combines with J gene TRBJ2-3; D is uncertain. The V gene's germline CDR1 is SGHTA and CDR2 FQGNSA. Trimming took off 5 bases at V and 0 bases at J, with 3 bases between the two ends. The CDR3 has 12 residues. The DNA for the CDR3 is TGTGCCAGCAGCCTGAGCACAGATACGCAGTATTTT. Translating gives CASSLSTDTQYF. Full variable domain (missing parts from reference TRBV7-2 and TRBJ2-3): GAGVSQSPSNKVTEKGKDVELRCDPISGHTALYWYRQSLGQGLEFLIYFQGNSAPDKSGLPSDRFSAERTGGSVSTLTIQRTQQEDSAVYLCASSLSTDTQYFGPGTRLTVL.

This chain connects TRBV6-5 to TRBJ1-1; 9 bases fit TRBD1. Looked up from germline, CDR1 is MNHEY and CDR2 is SVGAGI. This CDR3 is built from 14 residues. V lost 6 bases and J lost 4; bases outside the gene matches: 6. The CDR3 DNA sequence: TGTGCCAGCAGGGAGGAGGACAGGGGCACTGAAGCTTTCTTT. Encoded protein: CASREEDRGTEAFF.

This clone was counted a single time. The chain is built from TRBV5-5 and TRBJ1-2; weak D call: TRBD1 (5 bases). Germline V gives CDR1 SGHKS, CDR2 YYEKEE (reference sequence). This CDR3 comprises 17 residues. V was clipped by 1 base and J by 0 bases, with 16 bases between them. As DNA, the CDR3 is TGTGCCAGCAGCTTGCCTATTATGGGCAGGGCTAACTATGGCTACACCTTC. Its protein product is CASSLPIMGRANYGYTF. Together with reference TRBV5-5 and TRBJ1-2, the CDR3 gives the full variable domain: DAGVTQSPTHLIKTRGQQVTLRCSPISGHKSVSWYQQVLGQGPQFIFQYYEKEERGRGNFPDRFSARQFPNYSSELNVNALLLGDSALYLCASSLPIMGRANYGYTFGSGTRLTVV.

This sequence joins TRBV19 and TRBJ2-3, with 8 bases that match TRBD2. The CDR3 loop spans 14 amino acids. The germline CDR1 and CDR2 sequences are LNHDA and SQIVND (reference sequence). Trimming took 4 bases from V and 0 from J; bases not matched to a gene: 0. CDR3 bases: TGTGCCAGTAGTAAGCGGGGGAGCACAGATACGCAGTATTTT. This translates into CASSKRGSTDTQYF.

The CDR3 bases are TGTGCCAGCAGCCCGACAGGGGCCGGTGAAAAACTGTTTTTT. Amino acids: CASSPTGAGEKLFF. This chain links TRBV5-8 with TRBJ1-4; 8 nucleotides match TRBD1. The J segment lost 7 bases and the V segment lost 4 bases, leaving 6 bases of the junction unmatched. Germline V gene lookup returns CDR1 SGHTS and CDR2 YDEGEE. This CDR3 is 14 amino acids long.

The table lists this clone with a count of one. The V and J genes are TRBV4-3 and TRBJ1-5, with unresolved D. V gave up 6 bases and J gave up 3 bases, with 15 bases separating them. Per germline, CDR1 LGHNA and CDR2 YSLEER. CDR3 length: 15 amino acids. CDR3 sequence reads: CASSPGNSFNQPQHF. CDR3 DNA: TGCGCCAGCAGTCCGGGGAACAGTTTCAATCAGCCCCAGCATTTT.

CDR3 loop: CASSLVGAGSNQPQHF. CDR3 nucleotides: TGTGCCAGCAGCTTAGTCGGCGCAGGCTCGAATCAGCCCCAGCATTTT. The chain combines TRBV7-2 with TRBJ1-5; D not certain. V was clipped by 1 base and J by 4 bases, with 14 bases between them. Germline V gene data show CDR1 as SGHTA and CDR2 as FQGNSA. This CDR3 region has 16 residues.

There are many counts of this clone. The chain employs TRBV4-2 and TRBJ2-1, with D possibly TRBD1 on 5 matching bases. The CDR3 covers 15 residues. Trimming removed 3 bases from V and 0 bases from J, with 9 bases in between. Germline V CDR1 and CDR2: LGHNA, YNFKEQ. CDR3 sequence (DNA): TGTGCCAGCAGCCATCAGGGCCGCTCCTACAATGAGCAGTTCTTC. This gives the protein CASSHQGRSYNEQFF.

This clone was seen a few times. The J gene is TRBJ1-5, the V gene TRBV11-2; 9 bases map to TRBD1. The CDR3 loop spans 13 amino acids. The germline gives CDR1 SGHAT, CDR2 FQNNGV. Trimming at V came to 5 bases and at J to 6 bases, leaving 2 bases not matched to a gene. DNA of the CDR3: TGTGCCAGCAGCCGGGACAGGGCTCAGCCCCAGCATTTT. It translates to CASSRDRAQPQHF.

J is TRBJ1-5 and V is TRBV12-3 or TRBV12-4, with a tentative D call TRBD1 (6 bases). CDR3 length: 12 amino acids. Trimming cost V 10 bases and J 9 bases, with 16 bases left between them. The CDR3 loop is CATRGGLGPQHF. The CDR3 region has the DNA TGTGCCACACGGGGGGGGCTTGGGCCCCAGCATTTT.

This clone showed up just a few times. V and J are TRBV12-3 or TRBV12-4 and TRBJ1-2; a possible D gene is TRBD1 (5 bases). CDR3 length: 13 residues. V shed 1 base and J shed 8 bases, with 11 bases lying between them. CDR3 region: CASSLVGQVGYTF. CDR3 DNA: TGTGCCAGCAGTTTAGTGGGGCAGGTGGGCTACACCTTC.

The rearrangement uses TRBV30 and TRBJ1-2; perhaps TRBD1 as D (6 bases). Germline V lookup: CDR1 GTSNPN, CDR2 SVGIG (reference sequence). The CDR3 loop spans 13 amino acids. Trimming cost V 2 bases and J 6 bases, with 13 bases left between them. The CDR3 region has the DNA TGTGCCTGGAGTTTCCAGGGGTGGAATGGCTACACCTTC. Translation: CAWSFQGWNGYTF.

Judged by abundance, this clone is large. The rearrangement joins TRBV4-1 to TRBJ2-2; 10 nucleotides agree with TRBD1. V was clipped by 3 bases and J by 7 bases; unmatched bases: 8. Germline V gives CDR1 MGHRA, CDR2 YSYEKL. CDR3 length equals 16 residues. CDR3 sequence reads: CASSQRTGGSGGELFF. The CDR3 nucleotides read TGCGCCAGCAGCCAGAGGACAGGGGGGAGCGGCGGGGAGCTGTTTTTT.

This clone came up once. The chain combines TRBV21-1 with TRBJ2-7; no check of the table's D call, TRBD1, against the DNA was made. TRBV21-1 is assigned pseudogene status. This CDR3 contains 18 residues. CDR3 sequence reads: CASSKKGHRGKSSYEQYF. CDR3 nucleotides: TGTGCCAGCAGCAAAAAGGGTCACAGGGGGAAAAGCTCCTACGAGCAGTACTTC.

The J gene is TRBJ1-2, the V gene TRBV28, with D hard to call. The CDR3 length is 11 residues. Germline loops: CDR1 MDHEN, CDR2 SYDVKM. The V end was cut by 5 bases, the J end by 8 bases, with 9 bases between. CDR3 bases: TGTGCCAGCAGTGATGGACTGGGCTACACCTTC. This translates into CASSDGLGYTF.

The J gene is TRBJ2-1, the V gene TRBV6-1, with 8 nucleotides matching TRBD2. Germline V lookup: CDR1 MNHNS, CDR2 SASEGT. This CDR3 spans 13 amino acids. The ends lost 2 bases at V and 9 bases at J; junction bases unmatched: 3. Here the CDR3 DNA reads TGTGCCAGCAGTGAACTCGGGGGGGGTGAGCAGTTCTTC. Amino acid sequence: CASSELGGGEQFF.

The chain carries TRBV30 and TRBJ2-7, with 7 bases lining up with TRBD1. The CDR3 extends over 12 amino acids. The V and J ends lost 8 bases and 3 bases, in that order; junction bases with no gene match: 7. Germline CDR1 and CDR2: GTSNPN and SVGIG (reference sequence). CDR3 sequence: CAGGTDYYEQYF. In DNA, the CDR3 is TGTGCCGGTGGGACAGATTACTACGAGCAGTACTTC. Variable domain in full (rest from reference TRBV30 and TRBJ2-7): SQTIHQWPATLVQPVGSPLSLECTVEGTSNPNLYWYRQAAGRGLQLLFYSVGIGQISSEVPQNLSASRPQDRQFILSSKKLLLSDSGFYLCAGGTDYYEQYFGPGTRLTVT.

This clone occurred once. The chain joins TRBV6-5 to TRBJ1-1; D is possibly TRBD1 (5 bases). CDR1 and CDR2 from the germline V gene are MNHEY and SVGAGI. The CDR3 totals 13 residues. Trimming left V 6 bases short and J 6 bases short, with 14 bases between. CDR3 sequence (DNA): TGTGCCAGCAGAAAGTGGGGGGACGCTGAAGCTTTCTTT. Its protein is CASRKWGDAEAFF.

This clone came up once. The chain has TRBV9 and TRBJ2-2; possible D gene TRBD2, 5 bases. CDR3 length: 14 residues. Trimming shortened V by 7 bases and J by 4 bases, and 14 bases separated the two germline ends. Germline CDR1 and CDR2: SGDLS and YYNGEE. CDR3 in amino acids: CASGFGGGTGELFF. The CDR3 DNA follows: TGTGCCAGCGGCTTCGGAGGAGGCACCGGGGAGCTGTTTTTT. The full variable domain, in which reference TRBV9 and TRBJ2-2 provide the parts outside the CDR3, is DSGVTQTPKHLITATGQRVTLRCSPRSGDLSVYWYQQSLDQGLQFLIQYYNGEERAKGNILERFSAQQFPDLHSELNLSSLELGDSALYFCASGFGGGTGELFFGEGSRLTVL.

This clone came up a few times. CDR3 nucleotide sequence: TGTGCCAGCAGTGACTCGGGACAGTTCGGCTACACCTTC. Translating gives CASSDSGQFGYTF. This chain links TRBV25-1 with TRBJ1-2, with 7 nucleotides matching TRBD1. Trimming took 3 bases from V and 8 from J; bases not matched to a gene: 6. The germline CDR1 and CDR2 sequences are MGHDK and SYGVNS. This CDR3 has 13 amino acids.

V is TRBV9 and J is TRBJ1-3, with 9 bases matching TRBD1. This CDR3 has 14 residues. After removal of 10 bases from V and 0 bases from J, the junction contained 5 bases not matched to a gene. The V gene's germline CDR1 is SGDLS and CDR2 YYNGEE. The CDR3 loop reads CAFPGQGSGNTIYF. CDR3 coding DNA: TGTGCCTTCCCGGGACAGGGCTCTGGAAACACCATATATTTT.

This sequence joins TRBV28 and TRBJ2-7; 12 nucleotides align to TRBD2. J gave up 5 bases and V 5 bases, and 22 bases lay outside the gene matches. CDR3 length equals 20 residues. Germline lookup yields CDR1 MDHEN and CDR2 SYDVKM. CDR3 sequence: CASSSDTLAGGQDAGNEQYF. The DNA of the CDR3 is TGTGCCAGCAGTAGCGATACACTAGCGGGGGGCCAAGACGCAGGCAACGAGCAGTACTTC.

This chain connects TRBV15 to TRBJ2-7, with 10 bases lining up with TRBD1. Germline-derived CDR1 and CDR2 are LNHNV and YYDKDF (reference sequence). Losses at the gene ends were 2 bases for V and 2 bases for J; bases not matched to a gene: 6. The CDR3 extends over 16 amino acids. The CDR3 DNA follows: TGTGCCACCAGCAGATCGGGACAGGGGCGCGCCTACGAGCAGTACTTC. It codes for CATSRSGQGRAYEQYF.